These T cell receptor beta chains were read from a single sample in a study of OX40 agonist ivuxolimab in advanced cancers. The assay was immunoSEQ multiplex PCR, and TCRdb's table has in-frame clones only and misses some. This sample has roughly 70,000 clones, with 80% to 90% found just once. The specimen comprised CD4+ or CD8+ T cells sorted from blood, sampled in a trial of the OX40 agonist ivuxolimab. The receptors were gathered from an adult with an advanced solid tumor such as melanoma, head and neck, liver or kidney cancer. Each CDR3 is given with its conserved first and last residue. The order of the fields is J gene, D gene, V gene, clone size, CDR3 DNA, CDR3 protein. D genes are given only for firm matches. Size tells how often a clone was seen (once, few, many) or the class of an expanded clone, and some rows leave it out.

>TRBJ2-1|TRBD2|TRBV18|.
TGTGCCAGCTCACCACCAGGCATTAGCGGGGGCAATGAGCAGTTCTTC
CASSPPGISGGNEQFF
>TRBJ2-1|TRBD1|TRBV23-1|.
TGCGCCAGCAGTCAATCAGGTACAGGGGGCACTTACAATGAGCAGTTCTTC
CASSQSGTGGTYNEQFF
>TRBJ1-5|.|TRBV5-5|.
TGTGCCAGCAGTCTCAACCAGCATTTT
CASSLNQHF
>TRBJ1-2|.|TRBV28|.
TGTGCCAGCAGTTCCCAATTCAAAAAAGAGGAGGGGGAAAAAGATGGCTACACCTTC
CASSSQFKKEEGEKDGYTF
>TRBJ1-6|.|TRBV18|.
TGTGCCAGCTCCCAAACGGGGGATTCACCCCTCCACTTT
CASSQTGDSPLHF
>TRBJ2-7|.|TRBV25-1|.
TGTGCCAGCAGTAAAGTTTCGGGTGAGCAGTACTTC
CASSKVSGEQYF
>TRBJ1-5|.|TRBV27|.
TGTGCCAGCAGTTCGGGGGGGGGCGGCAATCAGCCCCAGCATTTT
CASSSGGGGNQPQHF
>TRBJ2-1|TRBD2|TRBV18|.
TGTGCCAGCTCACCACCGGGACTAGCGGGAGAAGGGGAGCAGTTCTTC
CASSPPGLAGEGEQFF
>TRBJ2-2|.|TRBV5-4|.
TGTGCCAGCAGCTGGGGGCTAGGGGACACCGGGGAGCTGTTTTTT
CASSWGLGDTGELFF
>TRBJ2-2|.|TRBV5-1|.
TGCGCCAGCAGCTTGGGGGCAGGGGTCGGCACCGGGGAGCTGTTTTTT
CASSLGAGVGTGELFF
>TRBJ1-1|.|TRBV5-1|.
TGCGCCAGCAGCTTGGGGTTGGGGAGGGTGAACACTGAAGCTTTCTTT
CASSLGLGRVNTEAFF
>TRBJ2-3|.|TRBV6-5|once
TGTGCCAGCAGCAGGGAGGCGACAGATACGCAGTATTTT
CASSREATDTQYF
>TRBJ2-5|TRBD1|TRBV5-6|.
TGTGCCAGCAGCTTGATCGGGACAGGGACCTCTGAGACCCAGTACTTC
CASSLIGTGTSETQYF
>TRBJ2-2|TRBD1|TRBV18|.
TGTGCCAGCTCACCACAGGGACAGATGAACACCGGGGAGCTGTTTTTT
CASSPQGQMNTGELFF
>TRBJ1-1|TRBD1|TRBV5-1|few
TGCGCCAGCAGCTACGATGGACAGGGGGACACTGAAGCTTTCTTT
CASSYDGQGDTEAFF
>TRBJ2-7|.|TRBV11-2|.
TGTGCCAGCAGCTTATCTAAGAGGGGGGGACACCGGGGCCCCTACGAGCAGTACTTC
CASSLSKRGGHRGPYEQYF
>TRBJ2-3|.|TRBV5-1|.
TGCGCCAGCAGCTTGGAAACCCGCACAGATACGCAGTATTTT
CASSLETRTDTQYF
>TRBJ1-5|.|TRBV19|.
TGTGCCAGTACCGCCCGGGGGCGCGATCAGCCCCAGCATTTT
CASTARGRDQPQHF
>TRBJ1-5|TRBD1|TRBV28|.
TGTGCCAGCAGTTTACCGGGACAGTATCAGCCCCAGCATTTT
CASSLPGQYQPQHF
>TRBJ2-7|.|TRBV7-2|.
TGTGCCAGCAGCTTAGACAGAACCTACGAGCAGTACTTC
CASSLDRTYEQYF
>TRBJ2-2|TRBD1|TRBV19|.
TGTGCCAGTAGTACACCCCGGGACAGGGGGACCGGGGAGCTGTTTTTT
CASSTPRDRGTGELFF
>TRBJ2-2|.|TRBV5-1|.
TGCGCCAGCAGCTTTAAGCAGAACACCGGGGAGCTGTTTTTT
CASSFKQNTGELFF
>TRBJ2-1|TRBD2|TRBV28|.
TGTGCCAGCAGTTCCCCATCTGAGCGGGGGTTCGATGAGCAGTTCTTC
CASSSPSERGFDEQFF
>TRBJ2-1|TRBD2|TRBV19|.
TGTGCCAGTAGCCACGGCGGGAGGGGGTCCGATGAGCAGTTCTTC
CASSHGGRGSDEQFF
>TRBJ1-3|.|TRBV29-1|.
TGCAGCGGCTCAGGCGGAAACACCATATATTTT
CSGSGGNTIYF
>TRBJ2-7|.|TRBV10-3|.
TGTGCCATCAGGGGGGGGGACAGAATAGTCTACGAGCAGTACTTC
CAIRGGDRIVYEQYF
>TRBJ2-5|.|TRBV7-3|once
TGTGCCAGCAGCCCCGGTTCTCAAGAGACCCAGTACTTC
CASSPGSQETQYF
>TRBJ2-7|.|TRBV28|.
TGTGCCAGCAGTTCGATCGGCAGGAGCACCTACGAGCAGTACTTC
CASSSIGRSTYEQYF
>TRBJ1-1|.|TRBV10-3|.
TGTGCCATCAGTGCGGTGGTTGACACTGAAGCTTTCTTT
CAISAVVDTEAFF
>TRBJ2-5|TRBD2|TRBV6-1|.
TGTGCCAGCAGTGAACCTAGCGGGGGAAGGTGGGAGACCCAGTACTTC
CASSEPSGGRWETQYF
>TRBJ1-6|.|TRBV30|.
TGTGCCTGGAGTGTAATGAATAATTCACCCCTCCACTTT
CAWSVMNNSPLHF
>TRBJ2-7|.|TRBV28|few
TGTGCCAGCAGTTTACTGGGGCCGCGTCTGACCGAGCAGTACTTC
CASSLLGPRLTEQYF
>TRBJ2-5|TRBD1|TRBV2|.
TGTGCCAGCAGTGCCCAGGGGGCTGGCCAGTACTTC
CASSAQGAGQYF
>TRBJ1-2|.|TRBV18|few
TGTGCCAGCTCACCGAAACGCGAGGGACAAACCCTGTTC
CASSPKREGQTLF
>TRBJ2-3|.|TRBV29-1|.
TGCAGCAAAAAAAGCGCCTCAGATACGCAGTATTTT
CSKKSASDTQYF
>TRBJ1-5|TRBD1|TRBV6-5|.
TGTGCCAGCAAGCCTTCGACAGGGTCGGGGCAGCCCCAGCATTTT
CASKPSTGSGQPQHF
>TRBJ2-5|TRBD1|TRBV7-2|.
TGTGCCAGCAGCCTAGGACAGGGGCCTGAGACCCAGTACTTC
CASSLGQGPETQYF
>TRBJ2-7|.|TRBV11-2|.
TGTGCCAGCAGCTCCAACCCCAGTCGGGGAGCCTACGAGCAGTACTTC
CASSSNPSRGAYEQYF
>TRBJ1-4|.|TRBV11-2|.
TGTGCCAGCAACCAATTCGGGGGCTCGACTGAAAAACTGTTTTTT
CASNQFGGSTEKLFF
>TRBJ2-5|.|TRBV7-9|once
TGTGCCAGCAGCTCGGTGGGGTCCCAGTACTTC
CASSSVGSQYF
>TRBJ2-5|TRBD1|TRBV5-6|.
TGTGCCAGCAGCACTCTGGACAGGAGGTCTGGAGAGACCCAGTACTTC
CASSTLDRRSGETQYF
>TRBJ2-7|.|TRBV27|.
TGTGCCAGCAGTTTAAGTGGCCCCTACGAGCAGTACTTC
CASSLSGPYEQYF
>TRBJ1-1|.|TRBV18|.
TGTGCCAGCTCACAATTCGGGGCAGGGAGGAACACTGAAGCTTTCTTT
CASSQFGAGRNTEAFF
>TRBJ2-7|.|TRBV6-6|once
TGTGCCAGCAGTTACTCGTACAGGAGCTACGAGCAGTACTTC
CASSYSYRSYEQYF
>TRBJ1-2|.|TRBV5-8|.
TGTGCCAGCAGCTCCCCGCCTGGACAGCTAGCTAACTATGGCTACACCTTC
CASSSPPGQLANYGYTF
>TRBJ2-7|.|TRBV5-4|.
TGTGCCAGCAGCTTGGACTACAGGTACGAGCAGTACTTC
CASSLDYRYEQYF
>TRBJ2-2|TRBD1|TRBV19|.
TGTGCCACCTCACAGGGGGCTGCTAGCCAGGGCACCGGGGAGCTGTTTTTT
CATSQGAASQGTGELFF
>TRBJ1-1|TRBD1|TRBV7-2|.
TGTGCCAGCAGCGACCAAGGGGGCGCGGGCACTGAAGCTTTCTTT
CASSDQGGAGTEAFF